This TCR beta chain derives from a study of cytomegalovirus exposure and HLA in healthy donors. Use of 60 Vbeta and 13 Jbeta primers characterized the PCR. This table comes from immunoSEQ multiplex PCR, and its TCRdb copy is limited to in-frame clones, with some not included. The sample contains more than 90,000 clones, under 80% of which appear only once. The CDR3 runs to 16 residues. Per germline, CDR1 MNHEY and CDR2 SVGAGI. V was clipped by 0 bases and J by 2 bases; unmatched bases: 4. This TCR was recovered from a man aged 35-49 years in good health and CMV-seronegative. Sequences were obtained from PBMCs. J is TRBJ2-5 and V is TRBV6-5, with TRBD2 identical over 9 bases. The CDR3 bases are TGTGCCAGCAGTTACTCGATAACTAGCGGGCAAGAGACCCAGTACTTC. Protein: CASSYSITSGQETQYF.